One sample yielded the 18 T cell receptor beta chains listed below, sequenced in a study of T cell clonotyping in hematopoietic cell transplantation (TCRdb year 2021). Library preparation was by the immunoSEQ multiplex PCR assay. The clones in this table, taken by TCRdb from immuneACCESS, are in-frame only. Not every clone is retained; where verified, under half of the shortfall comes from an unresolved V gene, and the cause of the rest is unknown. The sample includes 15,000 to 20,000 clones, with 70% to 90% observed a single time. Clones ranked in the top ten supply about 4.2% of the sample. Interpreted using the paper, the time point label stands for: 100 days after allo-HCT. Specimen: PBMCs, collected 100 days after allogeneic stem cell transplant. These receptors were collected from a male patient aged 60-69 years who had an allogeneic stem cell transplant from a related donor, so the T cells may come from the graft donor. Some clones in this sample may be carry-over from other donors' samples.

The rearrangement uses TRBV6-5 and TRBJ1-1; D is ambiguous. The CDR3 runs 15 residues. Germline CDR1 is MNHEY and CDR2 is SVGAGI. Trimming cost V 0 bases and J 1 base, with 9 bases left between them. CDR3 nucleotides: TGTGCCAGCAGTTACTCTCCGCTGGGGAACACTGAAGCTTTCTTT. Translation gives CASSYSPLGNTEAFF.

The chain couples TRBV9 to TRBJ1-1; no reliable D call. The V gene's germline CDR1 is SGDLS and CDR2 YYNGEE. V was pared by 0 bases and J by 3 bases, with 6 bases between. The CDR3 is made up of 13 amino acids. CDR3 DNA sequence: TGTGCCAGCAGCGTAGTCCAGCACACTGAAGCTTTCTTT. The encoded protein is CASSVVQHTEAFF.

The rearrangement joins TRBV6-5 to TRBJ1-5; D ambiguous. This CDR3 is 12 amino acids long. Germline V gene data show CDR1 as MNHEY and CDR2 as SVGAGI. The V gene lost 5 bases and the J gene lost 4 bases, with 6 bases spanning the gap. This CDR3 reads CASSTGNQPQHF. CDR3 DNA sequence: TGTGCCAGCAGTACCGGAAATCAGCCCCAGCATTTT.

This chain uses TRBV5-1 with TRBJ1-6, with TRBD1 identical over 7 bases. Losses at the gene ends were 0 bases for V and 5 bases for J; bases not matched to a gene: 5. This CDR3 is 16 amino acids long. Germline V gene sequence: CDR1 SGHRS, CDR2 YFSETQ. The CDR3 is CASSLAGRGNNSPLHF. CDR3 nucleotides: TGCGCCAGCAGCTTGGCGGGCAGGGGGAATAATTCACCCCTCCACTTT.

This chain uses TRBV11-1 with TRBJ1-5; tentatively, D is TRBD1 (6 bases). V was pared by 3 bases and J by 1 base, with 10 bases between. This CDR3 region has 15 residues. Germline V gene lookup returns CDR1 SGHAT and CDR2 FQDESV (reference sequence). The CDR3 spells CASSLKGESNQPQHF. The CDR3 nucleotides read TGTGCCAGCAGCTTGAAGGGGGAAAGCAATCAGCCCCAGCATTTT.

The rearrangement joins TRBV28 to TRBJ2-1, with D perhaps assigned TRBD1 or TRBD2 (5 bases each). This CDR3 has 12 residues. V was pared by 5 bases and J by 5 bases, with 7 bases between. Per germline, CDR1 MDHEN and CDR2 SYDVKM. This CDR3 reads CASSGDHNEQFF. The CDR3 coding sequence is TGTGCCAGCAGTGGGGACCACAATGAGCAGTTCTTC.

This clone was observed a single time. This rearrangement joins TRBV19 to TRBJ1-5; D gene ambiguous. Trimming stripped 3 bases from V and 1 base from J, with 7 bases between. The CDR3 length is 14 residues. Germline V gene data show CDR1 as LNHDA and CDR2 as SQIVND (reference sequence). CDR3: CASSITASNQPQHF. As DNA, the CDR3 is TGTGCCAGTAGTATTACAGCGAGCAATCAGCCCCAGCATTTT.

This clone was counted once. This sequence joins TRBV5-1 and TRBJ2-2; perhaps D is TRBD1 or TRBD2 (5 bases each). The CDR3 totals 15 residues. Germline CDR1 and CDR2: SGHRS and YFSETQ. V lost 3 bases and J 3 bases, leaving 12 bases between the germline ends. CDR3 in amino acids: CASSSEGLYTGELFF. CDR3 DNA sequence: TGCGCCAGCAGCTCCGAGGGGCTATACACCGGGGAGCTGTTTTTT.

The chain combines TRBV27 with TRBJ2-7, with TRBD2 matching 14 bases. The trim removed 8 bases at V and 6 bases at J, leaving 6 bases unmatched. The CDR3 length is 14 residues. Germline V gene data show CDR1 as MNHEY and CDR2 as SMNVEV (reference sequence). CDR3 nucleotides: TGTGCCAGCCCTAGACTAGCGGGGGGGGTCGAGCAGTACTTC. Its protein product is CASPRLAGGVEQYF.

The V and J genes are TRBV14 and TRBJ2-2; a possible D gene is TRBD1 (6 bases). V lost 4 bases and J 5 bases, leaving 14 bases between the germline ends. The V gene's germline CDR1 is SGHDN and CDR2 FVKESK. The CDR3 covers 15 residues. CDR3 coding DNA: TGTGCCAGCAGCCCGCCAGGGGTGGGGACCGGGGAGCTGTTTTTT. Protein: CASSPPGVGTGELFF.

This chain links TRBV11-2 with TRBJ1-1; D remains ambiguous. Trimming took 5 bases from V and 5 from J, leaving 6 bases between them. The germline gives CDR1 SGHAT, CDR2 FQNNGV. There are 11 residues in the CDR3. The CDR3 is CASSTRTEAFF. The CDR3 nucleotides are TGTGCCAGCAGCACGCGGACTGAAGCTTTCTTT. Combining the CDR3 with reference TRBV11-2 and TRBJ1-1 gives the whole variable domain EAGVAQSPRYKIIEKRQSVAFWCNPISGHATLYWYQQILGQGPKLLIQFQNNGVVDDSQLPKDRFSAERLKGVDSTLKIQPAKLEDSAVYLCASSTRTEAFFGQGTRLTVV.

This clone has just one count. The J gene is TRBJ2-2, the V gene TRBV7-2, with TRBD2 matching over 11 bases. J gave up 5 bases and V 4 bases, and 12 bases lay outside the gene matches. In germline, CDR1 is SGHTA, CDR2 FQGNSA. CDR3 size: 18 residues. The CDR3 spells CASSSHWVAGGRTGELFF. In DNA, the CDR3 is TGTGCCAGCAGCTCCCACTGGGTAGCGGGGGGGCGGACCGGGGAGCTGTTTTTT. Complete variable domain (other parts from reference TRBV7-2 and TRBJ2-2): GAGVSQSPSNKVTEKGKDVELRCDPISGHTALYWYRQSLGQGLEFLIYFQGNSAPDKSGLPSDRFSAERTGGSVSTLTIQRTQQEDSAVYLCASSSHWVAGGRTGELFFGEGSRLTVL.

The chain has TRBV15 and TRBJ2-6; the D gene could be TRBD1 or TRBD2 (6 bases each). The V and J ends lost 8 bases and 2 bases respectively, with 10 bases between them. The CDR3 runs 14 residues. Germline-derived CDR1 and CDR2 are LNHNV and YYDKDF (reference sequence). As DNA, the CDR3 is TGTGCCACCGGTGGGGGGCCTGGGGCCAACGTCCTGACTTTC. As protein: CATGGGPGANVLTF.

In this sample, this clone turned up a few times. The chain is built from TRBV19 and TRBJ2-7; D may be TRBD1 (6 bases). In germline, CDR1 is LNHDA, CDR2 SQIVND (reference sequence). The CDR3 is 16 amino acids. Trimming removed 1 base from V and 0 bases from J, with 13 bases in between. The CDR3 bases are TGTGCCAGTAGTATAGGCTGGACAGCCCTCTCCTACGAGCAGTACTTC. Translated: CASSIGWTALSYEQYF. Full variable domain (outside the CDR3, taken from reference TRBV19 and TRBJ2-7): DGGITQSPKYLFRKEGQNVTLSCEQNLNHDAMYWYRQDPGQGLRLIYYSQIVNDFQKGDIAEGYSVSREKKESFPLTVTSAQKNPTAFYLCASSIGWTALSYEQYFGPGTRLTVT.

Written as DNA, the CDR3 is TGTGCCAGCAGCCGAAACAGGGGTACTAATGAAAAACTGTTTTTT. Translating it yields CASSRNRGTNEKLFF. This chain connects TRBV7-2 to TRBJ1-4; 7 bases fit TRBD1. This CDR3 has 15 amino acids. The V and J ends lost 5 bases and 2 bases, in that order; junction bases with no gene match: 5. The germline V gene has CDR1 SGHTA and CDR2 FQGNSA.

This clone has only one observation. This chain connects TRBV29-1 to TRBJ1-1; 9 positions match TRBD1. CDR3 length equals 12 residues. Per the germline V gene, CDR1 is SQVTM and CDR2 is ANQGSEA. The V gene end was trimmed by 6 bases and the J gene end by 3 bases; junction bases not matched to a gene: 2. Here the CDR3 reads CSVQGADTEAFF. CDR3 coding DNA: TGCAGCGTACAGGGGGCGGACACTGAAGCTTTCTTT.

The chain's CDR3 is CASSLAGGVRGNTIYF. The CDR3 DNA reads as TGCGCCAGCAGCTTGGCGGGCGGGGTACGTGGAAACACCATATATTTT. This chain uses TRBV5-1 with TRBJ1-3; no clear D gene. The CDR3 contains 16 residues. CDR1 and CDR2 (germline): SGHRS, YFSETQ. V dropped 0 bases and J dropped 3 bases, with 13 bases sitting between them.

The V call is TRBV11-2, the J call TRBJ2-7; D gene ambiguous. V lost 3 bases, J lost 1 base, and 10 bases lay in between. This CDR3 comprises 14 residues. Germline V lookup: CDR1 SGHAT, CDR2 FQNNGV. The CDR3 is CASSFSPNSYEQYF. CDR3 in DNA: TGTGCCAGCAGCTTTAGCCCTAATTCCTACGAGCAGTACTTC.